The 6 T cell receptor beta chains below all came from one sample that was sequenced in a study of CD8 T cells in ankylosing spondylitis. TCRdb redid the calling of the 5' RACE reads with MiXCR, one entry per CDR3 protein. The profile shows more than 60,000 distinct CDR3 sequences, roughly 5% of them singletons. The specimen sequenced was blood, either unsorted or a sorted T cell fraction (not recorded which). The receptor source for this set is a male donor with ankylosing spondylitis or in good health (not recorded which).

This clonotype was counted ten times or more. V and J are TRBV12-3 or TRBV12-4 and TRBJ2-3; D possibly corresponds to TRBD2 (6 bases). Trimming took off 8 bases at V and 1 base at J, with 13 bases between the two ends. The CDR3 length is 14 residues. CDR3 nucleotides: TGTGCCAGCCAACGGGGCGGGGGCACAGATACGCAGTATTTT. This codes for CASQRGGGTDTQYF.

This clonotype was counted ten times or more. The J gene is TRBJ1-5, the V gene TRBV5-1, with a possible D match to TRBD1 (5 bases). Per the germline V gene, CDR1 is SGHRS and CDR2 is YFSETQ. This CDR3 is 15 amino acids long. V was cut by 4 bases and J by 7 bases, with 18 bases left in between. The CDR3 nucleotides are TGCGCCAGCAGCCTCGCCGGGGGGAGTGGACAGCCCCAGCATTTT. This codes for CASSLAGGSGQPQHF.

Many counts were recorded for this clonotype. V gene TRBV28 combines with J gene TRBJ2-7; D tentatively fits TRBD1 or TRBD2 (5 bases each). Deletions cut 5 bases from V and 5 bases from J, with 22 bases between. Germline CDR1 MDHEN, CDR2 SYDVKM. The length of the CDR3 is 16 residues. The CDR3 DNA reads as TGTGCCAGCAGTGCCCCGACGAGGGGCGCTAGGCACGAGCAGTACTTC. Its protein product is CASSAPTRGARHEQYF. Supplemented by reference TRBV28 and TRBJ2-7, the full variable domain reads DVKVTQSSRYLVKRTGEKVFLECVQDMDHENMFWYRQDPGLGLRLIYFSYDVKMKEKGDIPEGYSVSREKKERFSLILESASTNQTSMYLCASSAPTRGARHEQYFGPGTRLTVT.

This clonotype was seen at least ten times. V usage is TRBV29-1 and J usage is TRBJ1-5, with 7 bases aligning to TRBD1. With V trimmed by 6 bases and J by 4 bases, 6 bases remained unmatched. This CDR3 is built from 13 residues. CDR1 is SQVTM, CDR2 ANQGSEA, per germline. CDR3 residues: CSVVTGRNQPQHF. The CDR3 DNA is TGCAGCGTCGTGACAGGGAGGAATCAGCCCCAGCATTTT.

This clonotype was counted many times. The chain carries TRBV28 and TRBJ1-1; D perhaps matches TRBD1 (5 bases). This CDR3 comprises 13 residues. The germline V gene encodes CDR1 MDHEN and CDR2 SYDVKM. V shed 8 bases and J shed 0 bases, with 10 bases lying between them. The CDR3, as DNA: TGTGCCAGCGGTCAGGGTATGAACACTGAAGCTTTCTTT. Translated, it gives CASGQGMNTEAFF.

This clonotype was counted many times. The rearrangement links TRBV29-1 to TRBJ1-2, with 7 bases matching TRBD1. Germline CDR1 SQVTM, CDR2 ANQGSEA. The CDR3 is made up of 12 amino acids. CDR3 protein: CSVTGTDYGYTF. The CDR3 region has the DNA TGCAGTGTAACCGGGACAGACTATGGCTACACCTTC.